Sequencing of this T cell receptor (beta chain) was carried out in a study of T cell responses to AZD1222 COVID-19 vaccine. Findings and caveats of the study: Spike as a whole was targeted by vaccine-associated CD4 TCRs, dominant at 160-218 and 743-854. Clonal diversity may have been underestimated, and the donors were mostly white British, with more females than males.

Germline V lookup: CDR1 MNHEY, CDR2 SMNVEV (reference sequence). The V and J ends lost 7 bases and 3 bases, in that order; junction bases with no gene match: 12. This CDR3 contains 15 residues. Profiled with immunoSEQ multiplex PCR; TCRdb holds only in-frame clones, not every one. The sample yields 60,000 to 80,000 clones, 85% to 90% seen once. Comment on this clone: What it recognizes is unknown.

V usage is TRBV27 and J usage is TRBJ2-7, with 7 bases aligning to TRBD1. The source material was peripheral blood, sampled on day 0 of AZD1222 vaccination. The TCR sequence derives from an adult in good health. CDR3 sequence: CASTPRWGQIYEQYF. The CDR3 nucleotides read TGTGCCAGCACCCCAAGGTGGGGACAGATCTACGAGCAGTACTTC.